This T cell receptor beta chain was captured in a study of CXCR3-negative and CXCR3-positive naive CD8 T cells. Overall study findings and caveats: Both naive subsets had comparably high diversity; memory CD8+ cells much lower. When CXCR3-positive naive cells were set against CXCR3-negative naive cells, the former had more hydrophobic TRB CDR3s. Similar TRBV-TRBJ usage characterized naive CXCR3-negative and CXCR3-positive cells; memory cells differed.

TRB cDNA was prepared as libraries by UMI-labeled 5' RACE. TCRdb re-called the 5' RACE reads and gives one entry per CDR3 protein, without DNA. The sample is made up of roughly 89,000 distinct CDR3 sequences, and the top ten hold around 1% of it. To note about this clonotype: Its antigen is still unknown.

Germline CDR1 and CDR2: MNHEY and SVGAGI. The CDR3 sequence is 14 residues long. The study sorted every CD8+ T cell subset in triplicate at 250,000 to 300,000 cells each. The sample was naive CXCR3- CD8+ T cells from blood. Regarding subset: CD45RO-CCR7+CD27+CD95- naive CD8+ T cells lacking CXCR3 (TNR3-). This TCR came from a human donor in good health. Some clones in this sample may be carry-over from other donors' samples. The chain links TRBV6-5 to TRBJ1-1; TCRdb indicates TRBD1, and absent DNA this call remains unverified. CDR3 region: CASSYLGAGTEAFF.